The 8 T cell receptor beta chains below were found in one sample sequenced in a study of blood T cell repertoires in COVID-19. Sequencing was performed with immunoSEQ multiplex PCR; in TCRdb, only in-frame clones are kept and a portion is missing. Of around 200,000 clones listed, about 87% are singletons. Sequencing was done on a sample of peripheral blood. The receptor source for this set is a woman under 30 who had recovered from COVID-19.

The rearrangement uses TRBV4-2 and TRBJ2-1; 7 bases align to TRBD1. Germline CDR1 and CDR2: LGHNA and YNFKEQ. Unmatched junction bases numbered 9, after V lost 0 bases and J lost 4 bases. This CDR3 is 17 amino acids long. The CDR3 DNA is TGTGCCAGCAGCCAAGAAACAGGACAGGCCAAGTACAATGAGCAGTTCTTC. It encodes CASSQETGQAKYNEQFF.

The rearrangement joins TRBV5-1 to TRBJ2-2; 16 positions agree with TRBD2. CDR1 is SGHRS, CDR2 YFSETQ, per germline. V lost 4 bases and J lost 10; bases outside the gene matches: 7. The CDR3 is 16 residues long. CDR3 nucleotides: TGCGCCAGCAGCCTCGCGGGACTAGCGGGAGGGGAGGAGCTGTTTTTT. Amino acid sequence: CASSLAGLAGGEELFF.

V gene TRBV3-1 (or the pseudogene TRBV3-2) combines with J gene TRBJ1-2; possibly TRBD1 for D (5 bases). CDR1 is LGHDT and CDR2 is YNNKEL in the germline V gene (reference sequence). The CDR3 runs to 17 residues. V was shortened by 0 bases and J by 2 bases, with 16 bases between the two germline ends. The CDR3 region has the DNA TGTGCCAGCAGCCAAGAATGGGGCTTAGTCCCCAACTATGGCTACACCTTC. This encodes CASSQEWGLVPNYGYTF.

CDR3 nucleotides: TGTGCCACCAGCAGAGGGGGACAGGGAACTTCACCCCTCCACTTT. Its protein is CATSRGGQGTSPLHF. The J gene is TRBJ1-6, the V gene TRBV15, with 9 nucleotides matching TRBD1. Looked up from germline, CDR1 is LNHNV and CDR2 is YYDKDF (reference sequence). The ends lost 1 base at V and 9 bases at J; junction bases unmatched: 4. The CDR3 contains 15 residues.

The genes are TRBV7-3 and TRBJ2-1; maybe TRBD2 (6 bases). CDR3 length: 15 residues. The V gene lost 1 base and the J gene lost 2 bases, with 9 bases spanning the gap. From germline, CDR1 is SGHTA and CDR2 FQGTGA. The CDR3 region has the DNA TGTGCCAGCAGCTTAAATGCGGGACCCTACAATGAGCAGTTCTTC. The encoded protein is CASSLNAGPYNEQFF. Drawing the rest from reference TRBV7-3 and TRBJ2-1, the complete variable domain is GAGVSQTPSNKVTEKGKYVELRCDPISGHTALYWYRQSLGQGPEFLIYFQGTGAADDSGLPNDRFFAVRPEGSVSTLKIQRTERGDSAVYLCASSLNAGPYNEQFFGPGTRLTVL.

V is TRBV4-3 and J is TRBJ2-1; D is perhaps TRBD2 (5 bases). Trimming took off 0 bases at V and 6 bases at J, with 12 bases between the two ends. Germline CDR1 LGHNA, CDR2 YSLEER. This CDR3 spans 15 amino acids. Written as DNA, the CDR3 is TGCGCCAGCAGCCAAGACGAAGGACTGGGCAATGAGCAGTTCTTC. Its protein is CASSQDEGLGNEQFF.

The CDR3 loop is CASSATDRVSPYEQYF. The CDR3 region has the DNA TGTGCCAGCAGCGCAACCGACAGGGTTTCTCCCTACGAGCAGTACTTC. The gene calls are TRBV7-2 and TRBJ2-7, with 7 nucleotides matching TRBD1. CDR1 and CDR2 from the germline V gene are SGHTA and FQGNSA. V shed 5 bases and J 2 bases; nucleotides not matched to a gene: 12. The CDR3 is made up of 16 amino acids. Full variable domain (rest looked up from reference TRBV7-2 and TRBJ2-7): GAGVSQSPSNKVTEKGKDVELRCDPISGHTALYWYRQSLGQGLEFLIYFQGNSAPDKSGLPSDRFSAERTGGSVSTLTIQRTQQEDSAVYLCASSATDRVSPYEQYFGPGTRLTVT.

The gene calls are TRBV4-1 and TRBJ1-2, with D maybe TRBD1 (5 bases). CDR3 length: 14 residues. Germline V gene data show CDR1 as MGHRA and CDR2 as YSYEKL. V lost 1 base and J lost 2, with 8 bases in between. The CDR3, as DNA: TGCGCCAGCAGCCAAGCCGCAGGGAACTATGGCTACACCTTC. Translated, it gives CASSQAAGNYGYTF.